This T cell receptor beta chain was sequenced during a study of T cell repertoires in cytomegalovirus infection. Comment on this clonotype: What it binds is not known.

TCRdb fed the reads into MiXCR, producing one record per CDR3 protein. The table has some 24,000 distinct CDR3 sequences, 22% seen once. CDR3 length: 13 amino acids. V shed 5 bases, J shed 11 bases, and the junction held 6 bases outside the gene matches. CDR1 SGHAT and CDR2 FQNNGV come from the germline V gene. Study-wide results and limits: Dominant in the ex vivo response were TCR beta clonotypes restricted by HLA-C and specific for CMV.

The clonotype was recovered from a human donor in good health (CMV status not recorded). Some clones in this sample may be carry-over from other donors' samples. This material consisted of CD8+ T cells from cultured PBMCs, taken from culture after CMV antigen stimulation. The V call is TRBV11-2, the J call TRBJ1-4, with 9 bases matching TRBD1. The CDR3 DNA reads TGTGCCAGCAGCGAAGGACAGGGGTCCAAACTGTTTTTT. Translation gives CASSEGQGSKLFF.